The source of this TCR beta chain is a study of CD8 T cells in ankylosing spondylitis. Trimming pared 6 bases from V and 7 bases from J, leaving 21 bases between. The length of the CDR3 is 14 residues. Germline values: CDR1 DFQATT, CDR2 SNEGSKA (reference sequence). This clonotype was recorded many times. Construction of TCR beta libraries was performed using quantitative 5'-RACE with molecular barcodes. TCRdb redid the calling of the 5' RACE reads with MiXCR, one entry per CDR3 protein. The sample consists of some 250,000 distinct CDR3 sequences, around 7.8% of them appearing once. The receptor comes from a male donor with ankylosing spondylitis or in good health (not recorded which). Material: blood, either unsorted or a sorted T cell fraction (not recorded which). V gene TRBV20-1 combines with J gene TRBJ1-2; D unclear. This chain's CDR3 is CSAPDRQALGGYTF. The CDR3 DNA reads TGCAGTGCCCCTGACCGGCAGGCCTTAGGTGGCTACACCTTC.